The next 23 T cell receptor beta chains were all read from a single sample in a study of blood T cell repertoires in COVID-19. Data came from immunoSEQ multiplex PCR; TCRdb stores just in-frame clones and leaves some out. This table holds some 73,000 clones, around nine tenths found once. Source material: peripheral blood. These receptors all come from a woman aged 55-75 years with acute or convalescent COVID-19.

The V gene is TRBV11-3, the J gene TRBJ2-1; TRBD2 aligns across 12 bases. Looked up from germline, CDR1 is SGHNT and CDR2 is YENEEA. The length of the CDR3 is 14 residues. Trimming took 5 bases from V and 12 from J; bases not matched to a gene: 8. CDR3 region: CASSPTSGGTRQFF. DNA for the CDR3: TGTGCCAGCAGCCCAACTAGCGGGGGGACCAGGCAGTTCTTC.

The J gene is TRBJ1-3, the V gene TRBV5-5; D remains ambiguous. Germline loops: CDR1 SGHKS, CDR2 YYEKEE (reference sequence). V lost 0 bases and J lost 8, with 9 bases in between. The CDR3 is made up of 13 amino acids. CDR3 sequence: CASSLGQDYTIYF. CDR3 in DNA: TGTGCCAGCAGCTTGGGCCAAGACTACACCATATATTTT.

This clone was recorded once. The chain employs TRBV6-5 and TRBJ1-2; 10 bases fit TRBD1. V was pared by 7 bases and J by 8 bases, with 10 bases of the junction left unmatched. CDR3 length: 14 residues. Germline CDR1 and CDR2: MNHEY and SVGAGI. The CDR3: CASITRDRGGGYTF. The CDR3 DNA sequence: TGTGCCAGCATCACGCGGGACAGGGGTGGCGGCTACACCTTC.

This clone has a single count. The CDR3 is CASSLGDNEQFF. The CDR3 DNA follows: TGTGCCAGCAGCCTCGGAGACAATGAGCAGTTCTTC. The chain links TRBV6-5 to TRBJ2-1, with unresolved D. The CDR3 runs 12 residues. The germline V gene has CDR1 MNHEY and CDR2 SVGAGI. Trimming pared 6 bases from V and 5 bases from J, leaving 8 bases between.

The gene calls are TRBV19 and TRBJ2-2; D possibly corresponds to TRBD1 (6 bases). Trimming shortened V by 10 bases and J by 3 bases, and 18 bases separated the two germline ends. The CDR3 runs to 15 residues. Germline CDR1 reads LNHDA; CDR2 reads SQIVND (reference sequence). CDR3 residues: CATNSRAGDTGELFF. The DNA of the CDR3 is TGTGCCACTAACTCGAGGGCAGGGGACACCGGGGAGCTGTTTTTT.

V and J are TRBV18 and TRBJ2-1; the D is unclear. CDR1 and CDR2 (germline): KGHSH, LQKENI. Deletions cut 2 bases from V and 8 bases from J, with 16 bases between. The CDR3 is 15 residues long. The chain's CDR3 is CASSPRLLERDEQFF. DNA of the CDR3: TGTGCCAGCTCACCAAGGTTGCTCGAGCGTGATGAGCAGTTCTTC.

The rearrangement uses TRBV19 and TRBJ2-5; 7 bases are shared with TRBD2. There are 13 residues in the CDR3. Trimming at V came to 6 bases and at J to 0 bases, leaving 1 base not matched to a gene. Germline V gives CDR1 LNHDA, CDR2 SQIVND (reference sequence). Here the CDR3 DNA reads TGTGCCAGTAGCGCGGGGGACCAAGAGACCCAGTACTTC. This encodes CASSAGDQETQYF.

The chain joins TRBV6-6 to TRBJ1-1; TRBD1 is a possible D gene (5 bases). Germline CDR1 reads MNHNY; CDR2 reads SVGAGI (reference sequence). The V end was cut by 3 bases, the J end by 10 bases, with 15 bases between. The CDR3 is 13 amino acids. CDR3 bases: TGTGCCAGCAGTTATTATGACAGCCGTACAGCTTTCTTT. Amino acids: CASSYYDSRTAFF.

The chain combines TRBV3-1 (or the pseudogene TRBV3-2) with TRBJ2-7; TRBD1 is a possible D gene (6 bases). The CDR3 consists of 14 residues. Deletions cut 3 bases from V and 4 bases from J, with 13 bases between. CDR1 and CDR2 from the germline V gene are LGHDT and YNNKEL (reference sequence). CDR3 sequence (DNA): TGTGCCAGCAGCCAGTGGGCAGGGGCTTACGAGCAGTACTTC. Amino acid sequence: CASSQWAGAYEQYF.

The chain uses TRBV7-9 and TRBJ1-2; TRBD1 matches 9 bases. The CDR3 runs to 13 residues. Trimming took 7 bases from V and 8 from J; bases not matched to a gene: 8. CDR1 is SEHNR and CDR2 is FQNEAQ in the germline V gene (reference sequence). In DNA, the CDR3 is TGTGCCAGCATCCAACAGGGGGCGCAAGGCTACACCTTC. Its protein product is CASIQQGAQGYTF.

The chain is built from TRBV6-6 and TRBJ1-1, with D maybe TRBD1 (5 bases). Trimming cost V 2 bases and J 1 base, with 14 bases left between them. This CDR3 has 16 residues. CDR1 and CDR2 from the germline V gene are MNHNY and SVGAGI (reference sequence). CDR3 sequence reads: CASSYPAGPKNTEAFF. DNA for the CDR3: TGTGCCAGCAGTTACCCGGCAGGGCCAAAGAACACTGAAGCTTTCTTT.

The chain uses TRBV19 and TRBJ1-1; D is uncertain. Trimming left V 3 bases short and J 4 bases short, with 12 bases between. Germline CDR1 LNHDA, CDR2 SQIVND (reference sequence). The CDR3 spans 14 residues. The CDR3 loop reads CASSIEAIPTEAFF. DNA of the CDR3: TGTGCCAGTAGTATCGAGGCCATACCCACTGAAGCTTTCTTT.

This clone turned up a few times. The gene calls are TRBV2 and TRBJ2-5, with TRBD2 identical over 12 bases. The CDR3 covers 16 residues. Germline V gene sequence: CDR1 SNHLY, CDR2 FYNNEI. V was pared by 3 bases and J by 1 base, with 3 bases of the junction left unmatched. The CDR3 spells CASSETSGGTQETQYF. The DNA of the CDR3 is TGTGCCAGCAGTGAGACTAGCGGGGGAACCCAAGAGACCCAGTACTTC.

The gene calls are TRBV28 and TRBJ1-5; TRBD1 matches 10 bases. CDR1 and CDR2 (germline): MDHEN, SYDVKM. This CDR3 comprises 13 residues. J was trimmed by 13 bases and V by 6 bases; bases with no gene match: 9. The CDR3 DNA reads as TGTGCCAGCAGCTTCCCCGGGACAGGGGAACAGCATTTT. Amino acid sequence: CASSFPGTGEQHF.

This clone was found once. V usage is TRBV5-1 and J usage is TRBJ2-1; 12 bases line up with TRBD2. The CDR3 spans 13 residues. The germline gives CDR1 SGHRS, CDR2 YFSETQ. V lost 4 bases to trimming and J lost 10 bases; unmatched junction nucleotides: 3. Here the CDR3 DNA reads TGCGCCAGCAGCGGACTAGCGGGGAGGGAGCAGTTCTTC. It yields the protein CASSGLAGREQFF. The full variable domain, with the rest looked up from reference TRBV5-1 and TRBJ2-1, is KAGVTQTPRYLIKTRGQQVTLSCSPISGHRSVSWYQQTPGQGLQFLFEYFSETQRNKGNFPGRFSGRQFSNSRSEMNVSTLELGDSALYLCASSGLAGREQFFGPGTRLTVL.

This clone has only a few counts. The chain recombines TRBV6-6 with TRBJ2-5, with 9 bases identical to TRBD1. CDR1 MNHNY and CDR2 SVGAGI come from the germline V gene (reference sequence). The CDR3 loop spans 14 amino acids. The V and J ends lost 5 bases and 7 bases, in that order; junction bases with no gene match: 8. The CDR3 sequence: CASSQDRGTGTQYF. The CDR3 DNA reads TGTGCCAGCAGTCAAGACAGGGGGACCGGGACCCAGTACTTC.

This clone was seen more than once but under ten times. The V call is TRBV5-1, the J call TRBJ1-4, with D perhaps matching TRBD1 (6 bases). Germline assignment: CDR1 SGHRS and CDR2 YFSETQ. V lost 5 bases to trimming and J lost 8 bases, with 13 bases between them. The CDR3 is 13 residues long. This CDR3 is CASSFRDNEKLFF. Written as DNA, the CDR3 is TGCGCCAGCAGTTTCAGGGACAACGAAAAACTGTTTTTT.

The chain combines TRBV4-1 with TRBJ1-1; D might be TRBD1 (5 bases). The CDR3 runs to 12 residues. The V end lost 4 bases, the J end lost 8 bases, and 11 bases lay between the germline ends. Germline assignment: CDR1 MGHRA and CDR2 YSYEKL. The CDR3 region has the DNA TGCGCCAGCAGCCTCCGGGGGACCGAAGCTTTCTTT. Translation gives CASSLRGTEAFF.

The chain uses TRBV7-9 and TRBJ2-5; no clear D. Germline V gene sequence: CDR1 SEHNR, CDR2 FQNEAQ (reference sequence). V lost 1 base to trimming and J lost 2 bases, with 8 bases between them. The CDR3 runs 14 residues. The CDR3 protein is CASSLGAEQETQYF. In DNA, the CDR3 is TGTGCCAGCAGCTTAGGGGCAGAGCAAGAGACCCAGTACTTC. Supplemented by reference TRBV7-9 and TRBJ2-5, the full variable domain reads DTGVSQNPRHKITKRGQNVTFRCDPISEHNRLYWYRQTLGQGPEFLTYFQNEAQLEKSRLLSDRFSAERPKGSFSTLEIQRTEQGDSAMYLCASSLGAEQETQYFGPGTRLLVL.

This clone was seen once. The chain combines TRBV5-1 with TRBJ2-7; 7 nucleotides agree with TRBD1. The CDR3 is 14 residues long. Germline assignment: CDR1 SGHRS and CDR2 YFSETQ. V lost 4 bases to trimming and J lost 2 bases; unmatched junction nucleotides: 6. The CDR3 DNA follows: TGCGCCAGCAGCCCGGGACAGCAAACCTACGAGCAGTACTTC. Translated, it gives CASSPGQQTYEQYF. Full variable domain (missing parts from reference TRBV5-1 and TRBJ2-7): KAGVTQTPRYLIKTRGQQVTLSCSPISGHRSVSWYQQTPGQGLQFLFEYFSETQRNKGNFPGRFSGRQFSNSRSEMNVSTLELGDSALYLCASSPGQQTYEQYFGPGTRLTVT.

The rearrangement uses TRBV10-3 and TRBJ1-5, with TRBD1 identical over 7 bases. The V gene end was trimmed by 10 bases and the J gene end by 2 bases; junction bases not matched to a gene: 14. There are 16 residues in the CDR3. Germline-derived CDR1 and CDR2 are ENHRY and SYGVKD. The CDR3 sequence is CATRDSRANGNQPQHF. CDR3 DNA sequence: TGTGCCACCAGGGACAGCCGGGCGAATGGCAATCAGCCCCAGCATTTT.

This chain links TRBV5-1 with TRBJ1-6; D is possibly TRBD1 (5 bases). The CDR3 length is 16 residues. Trimming left V 4 bases short and J 9 bases short, with 20 bases between. Per germline, CDR1 SGHRS and CDR2 YFSETQ. Here the CDR3 reads CASSPDAGPSLSPLHF. The CDR3 DNA reads as TGCGCCAGCAGCCCGGACGCGGGACCAAGCCTTTCACCCCTCCACTTT.

This clone occurred a few times. The chain recombines TRBV5-4 with TRBJ2-1, with D maybe TRBD1 (5 bases). This CDR3 has 13 amino acids. Trimming stripped 0 bases from V and 8 bases from J, with 9 bases between. Germline CDR1 is SGHNT and CDR2 is YYREEE (reference sequence). The CDR3 region has the DNA TGTGCCAGCAGCTTGGGGGCCAGGGATGAGCAGTTCTTC. It yields the protein CASSLGARDEQFF.